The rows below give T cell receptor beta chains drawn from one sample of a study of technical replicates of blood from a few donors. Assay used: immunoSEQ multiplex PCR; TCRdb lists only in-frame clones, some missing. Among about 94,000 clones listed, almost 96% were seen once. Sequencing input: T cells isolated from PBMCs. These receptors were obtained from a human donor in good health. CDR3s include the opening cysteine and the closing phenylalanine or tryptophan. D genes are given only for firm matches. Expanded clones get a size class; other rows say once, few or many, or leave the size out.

CDR3aa: CASSYSARRGEQYF
CDR3nt: TGTGCCAGCAGTTACTCTGCACGCAGGGGTGAGCAGTACTTC
abundance: once
d_gene: -
j_gene: TRBJ2-7
v_gene: TRBV6-5

CDR3aa: CAWSLGTEYGYTF
CDR3nt: TGTGCCTGGAGCCTAGGGACAGAGTATGGCTACACCTTC
abundance: -
d_gene: TRBD1
j_gene: TRBJ1-2
v_gene: TRBV30

CDR3aa: CASSPRQTNTEAFF
CDR3nt: TGTGCCAGTAGTCCAAGACAGACGAACACTGAAGCTTTCTTT
abundance: -
d_gene: -
j_gene: TRBJ1-1
v_gene: TRBV19

CDR3aa: CASSPGEEKLFF
CDR3nt: TGTGCCAGCAGCCCGGGGGAAGAAAAACTGTTTTTT
abundance: -
d_gene: -
j_gene: TRBJ1-4
v_gene: TRBV7-9

CDR3aa: CASKRGSTNEKLFF
CDR3nt: TGTGCCAGCAAGCGGGGATCAACTAATGAAAAACTGTTTTTT
abundance: -
d_gene: -
j_gene: TRBJ1-4
v_gene: TRBV2

CDR3aa: CASSATGTNEKLFF
CDR3nt: TGTGCCAGTAGCGCGACAGGAACTAATGAAAAACTGTTTTTT
abundance: -
d_gene: -
j_gene: TRBJ1-4
v_gene: TRBV19

CDR3aa: CASSATNVQETQYF
CDR3nt: TGTGCCAGCAGTGCTACCAATGTCCAAGAGACCCAGTACTTC
abundance: -
d_gene: -
j_gene: TRBJ2-5
v_gene: TRBV6-1

CDR3aa: CASRRQGMDTEAFF
CDR3nt: TGTGCCAGCAGGAGACAGGGTATGGACACTGAAGCTTTCTTT
abundance: -
d_gene: TRBD1
j_gene: TRBJ1-1
v_gene: TRBV7-9

CDR3aa: CASSIDPGQGGHYGYTF
CDR3nt: TGTGCCAGTAGTATAGATCCCGGACAGGGAGGACACTATGGCTACACCTTC
abundance: -
d_gene: TRBD1
j_gene: TRBJ1-2
v_gene: TRBV19

CDR3aa: CAWSRSKTDRHNEKLFF
CDR3nt: TGTGCCTGGAGCCGATCCAAAACCGACAGACATAATGAAAAACTGTTTTTT
abundance: -
d_gene: -
j_gene: TRBJ1-4
v_gene: TRBV30

CDR3aa: CASSQALAGYNEQFF
CDR3nt: TGTGCCAGCAGCCAAGCCTTGGCAGGGTACAATGAGCAGTTCTTC
abundance: -
d_gene: -
j_gene: TRBJ2-1
v_gene: TRBV14

CDR3aa: CASRGGAGVYEQYF
CDR3nt: TGTGCCAGTCGAGGAGGGGCGGGAGTCTACGAGCAGTACTTC
abundance: -
d_gene: TRBD2
j_gene: TRBJ2-7
v_gene: TRBV19

CDR3aa: CASSLRENTEAFF
CDR3nt: TGCGCCAGCAGCCTGCGGGAGAACACTGAAGCTTTCTTT
abundance: -
d_gene: -
j_gene: TRBJ1-1
v_gene: TRBV4-1

CDR3aa: CASSPGDRKKETQYF
CDR3nt: TGTGCCAGCAGCCCCGGGGACAGAAAAAAAGAGACCCAGTACTTC
abundance: once
d_gene: TRBD1
j_gene: TRBJ2-5
v_gene: TRBV27

CDR3aa: CASSLVAGRNTEAFF
CDR3nt: TGTGCCAGCAGCTTAGTGGCAGGGCGGAACACTGAAGCTTTCTTT
abundance: once
d_gene: -
j_gene: TRBJ1-1
v_gene: TRBV7-9

CDR3aa: CASSPRHGENSPLHF
CDR3nt: TGTGCCAGTAGTCCGAGACACGGTGAAAATTCACCCCTCCACTTT
abundance: -
d_gene: -
j_gene: TRBJ1-6
v_gene: TRBV19

CDR3aa: CASSWTGTGIDEQYF
CDR3nt: TGCGCCAGCAGCTGGACCGGGACAGGGATCGACGAGCAGTACTTC
abundance: -
d_gene: TRBD1
j_gene: TRBJ2-7
v_gene: TRBV5-1

CDR3aa: CASSYSGLAAYEQYF
CDR3nt: TGTGCCAGCAGTTACTCCGGGCTAGCGGCATACGAGCAGTACTTC
abundance: -
d_gene: TRBD2
j_gene: TRBJ2-7
v_gene: TRBV6-5

CDR3aa: CASSLEMTGGNQPQHF
CDR3nt: TGTGCCAGCAGCTTAGAGATGACAGGGGGCAATCAGCCCCAGCATTTT
abundance: -
d_gene: TRBD1
j_gene: TRBJ1-5
v_gene: TRBV7-9

CDR3aa: CASSQDEGANEQYF
CDR3nt: TGCGCCAGCAGCCAAGATGAGGGGGCGAACGAGCAGTACTTC
abundance: -
d_gene: TRBD1
j_gene: TRBJ2-7
v_gene: TRBV4-1

CDR3aa: CVRSLTYRQPRTDGSDSGANVLTF
CDR3nt: TGTGTCAGAAGCTTAACTTATCGGCAGCCCAGAACCGACGGGTCCGACTCTGGGGCCAACGTCCTGACTTTC
abundance: -
d_gene: -
j_gene: TRBJ2-6
v_gene: TRBV7-5

CDR3aa: CAWVVFPLERSGSGQVLHEQYF
CDR3nt: TGTGCCTGGGTCGTATTCCCCCTAGAAAGATCGGGGTCGGGACAGGTACTCCACGAGCAGTACTTC
abundance: few
d_gene: TRBD1
j_gene: TRBJ2-7
v_gene: TRBV30

CDR3aa: CASSPDRITGELFF
CDR3nt: TGTGCCAGCAGTCCCGACAGGATTACCGGGGAGCTGTTTTTT
abundance: -
d_gene: -
j_gene: TRBJ2-2
v_gene: TRBV27

CDR3aa: CASSLRVEPGYEQYF
CDR3nt: TGTGCCAGCAGCCTCCGGGTGGAGCCGGGGTACGAGCAGTACTTC
abundance: -
d_gene: -
j_gene: TRBJ2-7
v_gene: TRBV11-2

CDR3aa: CASSLSHSYEQYF
CDR3nt: TGCGCCAGCAGTCTTTCACATTCCTACGAGCAGTACTTC
abundance: -
d_gene: -
j_gene: TRBJ2-7
v_gene: TRBV10-1

CDR3aa: CASSYSSPDREMFF
CDR3nt: TGTGCCAGCAGTTACTCAAGCCCTGACAGGGAAATGTTCTTC
abundance: -
d_gene: TRBD1
j_gene: TRBJ2-1
v_gene: TRBV6-5

CDR3aa: CASSEADSQSYGYTF
CDR3nt: TGTGCCAGCAGTGAAGCCGACAGCCAGTCCTATGGCTACACCTTC
abundance: -
d_gene: -
j_gene: TRBJ1-2
v_gene: TRBV2

CDR3aa: CASSLTSGKGGGETQYF
CDR3nt: TGTGCCAGCAGTTTAACTAGCGGGAAGGGAGGGGGAGAGACCCAGTACTTC
abundance: -
d_gene: TRBD2
j_gene: TRBJ2-5
v_gene: TRBV27

CDR3aa: CASSPRLAGGNYEQYF
CDR3nt: TGTGCCAGCAGCCCCAGACTAGCGGGAGGAAACTACGAGCAGTACTTC
abundance: -
d_gene: TRBD2
j_gene: TRBJ2-7
v_gene: TRBV7-6

CDR3aa: CASSFGTARHSPLHF
CDR3nt: TGTGCCAGCAGTTTCGGGACAGCAAGGCACTCACCCCTCCACTTT
abundance: -
d_gene: TRBD1
j_gene: TRBJ1-6
v_gene: TRBV28

CDR3aa: CASSLGDSSTQPQHF
CDR3nt: TGCGCCAGCAGCTTGGGCGACAGTTCGACCCAGCCCCAGCATTTT
abundance: -
d_gene: -
j_gene: TRBJ1-5
v_gene: TRBV5-1

CDR3aa: CASRSQGTGELFF
CDR3nt: TGTGCTAGTAGAAGTCAGGGCACCGGGGAGCTGTTTTTT
abundance: -
d_gene: -
j_gene: TRBJ2-2
v_gene: TRBV12-5

CDR3aa: CASSGRAHDEQFF
CDR3nt: TGTGCCAGTAGTGGCAGGGCTCACGATGAGCAGTTCTTC
abundance: -
d_gene: -
j_gene: TRBJ2-1
v_gene: TRBV19

CDR3aa: CASSSGQGPYYSNQPQHF
CDR3nt: TGTGCCAGCAGCTCAGGACAGGGCCCGTATTATAGCAATCAGCCCCAGCATTTT
abundance: -
d_gene: TRBD1
j_gene: TRBJ1-5
v_gene: TRBV5-6

CDR3aa: CASSVQSGANVLTF
CDR3nt: TGTGCCAGCAGCGTTCAAAGCGGGGCCAACGTCCTGACTTTC
abundance: -
d_gene: -
j_gene: TRBJ2-6
v_gene: TRBV9

CDR3aa: CASSSRSPWTGELFF
CDR3nt: TGTGCCAGCAGTTCCCGGAGCCCCTGGACCGGGGAGCTGTTTTTT
abundance: -
d_gene: -
j_gene: TRBJ2-2
v_gene: TRBV27

CDR3aa: CASSGQGETEAFF
CDR3nt: TGCGCCAGCAGCGGACAGGGGGAAACTGAAGCTTTCTTT
abundance: -
d_gene: TRBD1
j_gene: TRBJ1-1
v_gene: TRBV5-1

CDR3aa: CASSATGSPQPQHF
CDR3nt: TGCGCCAGCAGCGCAACAGGGTCTCCTCAGCCCCAGCATTTT
abundance: -
d_gene: -
j_gene: TRBJ1-5
v_gene: TRBV4-1

CDR3aa: CASSLAGTGQETQYF
CDR3nt: TGTGCCAGCAGCTTGGCCGGGACAGGGCAAGAGACCCAGTACTTC
abundance: -
d_gene: TRBD1
j_gene: TRBJ2-5
v_gene: TRBV5-4

CDR3aa: CASSMTGADLNTEAFF
CDR3nt: TGTGCCAGCAGTATGACAGGGGCGGACTTGAACACTGAAGCTTTCTTT
abundance: -
d_gene: TRBD1
j_gene: TRBJ1-1
v_gene: TRBV2

CDR3aa: CASHPLATNTGELFF
CDR3nt: TGTGCCAGCCACCCACTAGCCACGAACACCGGGGAGCTGTTTTTT
abundance: -
d_gene: -
j_gene: TRBJ2-2
v_gene: TRBV5-6

CDR3aa: CASRFLAGGPENEQFF
CDR3nt: TGTGCCAGCAGGTTCCTAGCGGGGGGGCCGGAAAATGAGCAGTTCTTC
abundance: -
d_gene: TRBD2
j_gene: TRBJ2-1
v_gene: TRBV11-3

CDR3aa: CASSFGGDTEAFF
CDR3nt: TGTGCCAGCAGCTTTGGCGGGGACACTGAAGCTTTCTTT
abundance: once
d_gene: -
j_gene: TRBJ1-1
v_gene: TRBV7-3

CDR3aa: CASRPPDRAAYEQYF
CDR3nt: TGCGCCAGCAGACCGCCTGACAGGGCGGCCTACGAGCAGTACTTC
abundance: -
d_gene: TRBD1
j_gene: TRBJ2-7
v_gene: TRBV5-1

CDR3aa: CASSLFRGGPDTQYF
CDR3nt: TGTGCCAGCAGCTTATTTCGGGGGGGGCCAGATACGCAGTATTTT
abundance: -
d_gene: TRBD2
j_gene: TRBJ2-3
v_gene: TRBV7-3

CDR3aa: CASSQDFGLSTDTQYF
CDR3nt: TGCGCCAGCAGCCAAGATTTCGGACTCAGCACAGATACGCAGTATTTT
abundance: -
d_gene: -
j_gene: TRBJ2-3
v_gene: TRBV4-1

CDR3aa: CASSLTGLTEAFF
CDR3nt: TGTGCCAGCAGCTTGACAGGACTGACTGAAGCTTTCTTT
abundance: once
d_gene: -
j_gene: TRBJ1-1
v_gene: TRBV7-3

CDR3aa: CASSPSSYNEQFF
CDR3nt: TGTGCCAGCAGCCCGAGCTCCTACAATGAGCAGTTCTTC
abundance: once
d_gene: -
j_gene: TRBJ2-1
v_gene: TRBV7-9

CDR3aa: CSVRTGFLWTEAFF
CDR3nt: TGCAGCGTTCGGACAGGGTTTTTGTGGACTGAAGCTTTCTTT
abundance: -
d_gene: TRBD1
j_gene: TRBJ1-1
v_gene: TRBV29-1

CDR3aa: CASSQDRGYGYTF
CDR3nt: TGTGCCAGCAGCCAAGATAGGGGGTATGGCTACACCTTC
abundance: once
d_gene: -
j_gene: TRBJ1-2
v_gene: TRBV14